A selection of T cell receptor beta chains follows, all from one sample in a study of blood T cell repertoires in COVID-19. TCRdb's table, derived via immunoSEQ multiplex PCR, lists solely in-frame clones and lacks some. This table has hundreds of thousands of clones, almost 90% appearing once. The source material was PBMCs or T cells enriched from blood (not recorded which). These receptor sequences come from a woman younger than 30 with acute COVID-19. Both conserved end residues are part of each CDR3. A D gene is named only where the DNA matches it firmly. Where a row states a size, it is once, few, many or the class of an expanded clone; other rows omit it.

D: NA
V: TRBV11-3
J: TRBJ1-5
size: NA
DNA: TGTGCCAGCAGCGCTCTCCCCGGTCAGCCCCAGCATTTT
CDR3: CASSALPGQPQHF

D: NA
V: TRBV28
J: TRBJ2-2
size: NA
DNA: TGTGCCAGCGAGTCGGCCGGGGAAGGGGGCGGGGAGCTGTTTTTT
CDR3: CASESAGEGGGELFF

D: TRBD2
V: TRBV3-1/TRBV3-2
J: TRBJ2-1
size: NA
DNA: TGTGCCAGCAGCCCGGTAGCGGGTGGTGGTGAGCAGTTCTTC
CDR3: CASSPVAGGGEQFF

D: TRBD1
V: TRBV5-1
J: TRBJ1-2
size: once
DNA: TGCGCCAGCAGCTTGGAAGGGACAGCTAACTATGGCTACACCTTC
CDR3: CASSLEGTANYGYTF

D: TRBD1
V: TRBV28
J: TRBJ1-2
size: NA
DNA: TGTGCCAGCAGTTTAGGTGGGGGACAGGGGTTTACTAACTATGGCTACACCTTC
CDR3: CASSLGGGQGFTNYGYTF

D: NA
V: TRBV12-3/TRBV12-4
J: TRBJ2-7
size: NA
DNA: TGTGCCAGCAGTTTAGCGGGAGAAGGAGAGCAGTACTTC
CDR3: CASSLAGEGEQYF

D: NA
V: TRBV27
J: TRBJ1-1
size: NA
DNA: TGTGCCAGCAGGAGTTTGATGAACACTGAAGCTTTCTTT
CDR3: CASRSLMNTEAFF

D: TRBD1
V: TRBV28
J: TRBJ1-5
size: NA
DNA: TGTGCCAGCAAAAGGGGACAGCTTAATCAGCCCCAGCATTTT
CDR3: CASKRGQLNQPQHF

D: TRBD1
V: TRBV5-1
J: TRBJ1-2
size: NA
DNA: TGCGCCAGCAGCTACCCCGGGACAGGGTTTGAGGGCTACACCTTC
CDR3: CASSYPGTGFEGYTF

D: NA
V: TRBV7-9
J: TRBJ1-2
size: NA
DNA: TGTGCCAGCAGCTTAGGGGCTGGTTTCGGCTACACCTTC
CDR3: CASSLGAGFGYTF

D: NA
V: TRBV3-1/TRBV3-2
J: TRBJ2-7
size: NA
DNA: TGTGCCAGCAGCCTAGTCCTCGACAACTCCTACGAGCAGTACTTC
CDR3: CASSLVLDNSYEQYF

D: NA
V: TRBV7-2
J: TRBJ2-1
size: NA
DNA: TGTGCCAGCAGCTTACACCTAGTAGGCTCCTACAATGAGCAGTTCTTC
CDR3: CASSLHLVGSYNEQFF

D: NA
V: TRBV20-1
J: TRBJ1-1
size: NA
DNA: TGCAGTGTTCCGGGGACTGAAGCTTTCTTT
CDR3: CSVPGTEAFF

D: NA
V: TRBV28
J: TRBJ2-5
size: NA
DNA: TGTGCCAGCAGTACCCCTCCGGGACACCTACAAGAGACCCAGTACTTC
CDR3: CASSTPPGHLQETQYF

D: TRBD1
V: TRBV6-5
J: TRBJ1-3
size: NA
DNA: TGTGCCAGCAGTTACGCGGACAGGGGCTCTGGAAACACCATATATTTT
CDR3: CASSYADRGSGNTIYF

D: NA
V: TRBV11-3
J: TRBJ1-1
size: once
DNA: TGTGCCAGCAGCCCCAGGACGGGAAACACTGAAGCTTTCTTT
CDR3: CASSPRTGNTEAFF

D: NA
V: TRBV19
J: TRBJ2-1
size: NA
DNA: TGTGCCAGTAGTAATTTCCAGGGGCAGGTTACCAATGAGCAGTTCTTC
CDR3: CASSNFQGQVTNEQFF

D: TRBD2
V: TRBV27
J: TRBJ2-1
size: NA
DNA: TGTGCCAGCAGTTTTAGCGGGAGTAGGAATGAGCAGTTCTTC
CDR3: CASSFSGSRNEQFF

D: NA
V: TRBV18
J: TRBJ2-7
size: few
DNA: TGTGCCAGCTCACACGACCGGGCCCAGGGGAACGAGCAGTACTTC
CDR3: CASSHDRAQGNEQYF

D: NA
V: TRBV7-6
J: TRBJ2-1
size: NA
DNA: TGTGCCAGCAGCTGGACTAATGAGCAGTTCTTC
CDR3: CASSWTNEQFF

D: NA
V: TRBV28
J: TRBJ1-5
size: NA
DNA: TGTGCCAGCAGTCTAACAGGGAAGAATCAGCCCCAGCATTTT
CDR3: CASSLTGKNQPQHF

D: NA
V: TRBV11-2
J: TRBJ1-1
size: NA
DNA: TGTGCCAGCAGCTTCCCTCCCACAGGCGAAAACACTGAAGCTTTCTTT
CDR3: CASSFPPTGENTEAFF

D: NA
V: TRBV28
J: TRBJ2-1
size: NA
DNA: TGTGCCAGCAGCCCCGGGACTGGAAGAAACAATGAGCAGTTCTTC
CDR3: CASSPGTGRNNEQFF

D: NA
V: TRBV28
J: TRBJ1-5
size: NA
DNA: TGTGCCAGCAGTTTAATCCAGGGAGGGGGTCAGCCCCAGCATTTT
CDR3: CASSLIQGGGQPQHF

D: NA
V: TRBV6-5
J: TRBJ2-3
size: once
DNA: TGTGCCACCTCAGGAGGGCCAGATACGCAGTATTTT
CDR3: CATSGGPDTQYF

D: NA
V: TRBV2
J: TRBJ1-2
size: NA
DNA: TGTGCCAGCAGTGAACGGCGGCCGCCCGCCCATGGCTACACCTTC
CDR3: CASSERRPPAHGYTF

D: NA
V: TRBV28
J: TRBJ2-7
size: NA
DNA: TGTGCCAGCAGGACTGACAGGCTTTCCTACGAGCAGTACTTC
CDR3: CASRTDRLSYEQYF

D: NA
V: TRBV6-1
J: TRBJ1-3
size: once
DNA: TGTGCCAGCAGTGAGCAACAGGGTGTTTTCTCTGGAAACACCATATATTTT
CDR3: CASSEQQGVFSGNTIYF

D: NA
V: TRBV28
J: TRBJ2-7
size: NA
DNA: TGTGCCAGCAGGGAGATCCAAACCTCCTACGAGCAGTACTTC
CDR3: CASREIQTSYEQYF

D: NA
V: TRBV27
J: TRBJ1-2
size: once
DNA: TGTGCCATCCGGGATCTTTATGGCTACACCTTC
CDR3: CAIRDLYGYTF

D: TRBD2
V: TRBV7-9
J: TRBJ2-2
size: once
DNA: TGTGCCAGCAGCTTCAGACTAGCGGGAGGGCCGACCGGGGAGCTGTTTTTT
CDR3: CASSFRLAGGPTGELFF

D: TRBD2
V: TRBV6-4
J: TRBJ2-1
size: NA
DNA: TGTGCCAGCAGAAAGACTAGCGGAGATGAGCAGTTCTTC
CDR3: CASRKTSGDEQFF

D: NA
V: TRBV28
J: TRBJ1-5
size: NA
DNA: TGTGCCAGCAGTTCATTAACCCAGGGGAAGAGGCAGCCCCAGCATTTT
CDR3: CASSSLTQGKRQPQHF

D: TRBD1
V: TRBV5-3
J: TRBJ1-2
size: NA
DNA: TGTGCCAGAAGCTTGCCAGGGGGCTATGGCTACACCTTC
CDR3: CARSLPGGYGYTF

D: TRBD2
V: TRBV9
J: TRBJ2-7
size: NA
DNA: TGTGCCAGCAGCGTAGGTAGTAGCGGGAGTGGCGAGCAGTACTTC
CDR3: CASSVGSSGSGEQYF

D: TRBD2
V: TRBV27
J: TRBJ2-1
size: NA
DNA: TGTGCCAGCAGTTCCCCAACTAAAGTAGCGGGAGGTGGCAATGAGCAGTTCTTC
CDR3: CASSSPTKVAGGGNEQFF

D: TRBD1
V: TRBV10-2
J: TRBJ1-3
size: NA
DNA: TGCGCCAGCAGAGATCAGGGGGCGGCGGACACCATATATTTT
CDR3: CASRDQGAADTIYF

D: NA
V: TRBV19
J: TRBJ1-1
size: NA
DNA: TGTGCCAGTAGTGTATCCGGGGACACTGAAGCTTTCTTT
CDR3: CASSVSGDTEAFF

D: TRBD2
V: TRBV28
J: TRBJ2-7
size: NA
DNA: TGTGCCAGCAAAAATGAGGGACTAGCGGGGCTCGAGCAGTACTTC
CDR3: CASKNEGLAGLEQYF

D: TRBD2
V: TRBV7-3
J: TRBJ2-1
size: NA
DNA: TGTGCCAGCAGCGCGAGCGGGAGCTCCTACAATGAGCAGTTCTTC
CDR3: CASSASGSSYNEQFF

D: TRBD1
V: TRBV5-1
J: TRBJ1-4
size: NA
DNA: TGCGCCAGCAGCTATTCCGGGACAGGGTTGGGTGAAAAACTGTTTTTT
CDR3: CASSYSGTGLGEKLFF

D: TRBD2
V: TRBV11-3
J: TRBJ2-7
size: NA
DNA: TGTGCCAGCAGCTCACCCCCCTATCCGGGACTAGCAAACGAGCAGTACTTC
CDR3: CASSSPPYPGLANEQYF

D: NA
V: TRBV7-8
J: TRBJ1-3
size: NA
DNA: TGTGCCAGCAGCTTAAAGCGCTCTGGAAACACCATATATTTT
CDR3: CASSLKRSGNTIYF

D: TRBD2
V: TRBV5-1
J: TRBJ2-1
size: NA
DNA: TGCGCCAGCAGCTCCCTCACACTAGCGGGAGAGCAGTTCTTC
CDR3: CASSSLTLAGEQFF

D: NA
V: TRBV5-1
J: TRBJ2-7
size: NA
DNA: TGCGCCAGCAGCTGGAAAGGGGGTGACTACGAGCAGTACTTC
CDR3: CASSWKGGDYEQYF

D: NA
V: TRBV28
J: TRBJ1-2
size: NA
DNA: TGTGCCAGCAGTTCACTTGGGCTATATGGCTACACCTTC
CDR3: CASSSLGLYGYTF

D: NA
V: TRBV27
J: TRBJ2-7
size: once
DNA: TGTGCCAGCAGTTCTCGCTCCTACGAGCAGTACTTC
CDR3: CASSSRSYEQYF

D: TRBD2
V: TRBV15
J: TRBJ2-2
size: NA
DNA: TGTGCCACCAGCAGGGGGACTAGCGGGGTCACCGGGGAGCTGTTTTTT
CDR3: CATSRGTSGVTGELFF

D: TRBD2
V: TRBV5-4
J: TRBJ2-7
size: NA
DNA: TGTGCCAGCAGGGAAGGACTAGCGGACTCCTACGAGCAGTACTTC
CDR3: CASREGLADSYEQYF

D: TRBD1
V: TRBV19
J: TRBJ1-4
size: NA
DNA: TGTGCCAGTTTACCACGGACAGGCGGGGAAAAACTGTTTTTT
CDR3: CASLPRTGGEKLFF

D: TRBD2
V: TRBV11-2
J: TRBJ2-2
size: NA
DNA: TGTGCCAGCAGCGTAAGACTAGCGGGAGAGGGAGGGGAGCTGTTTTTT
CDR3: CASSVRLAGEGGELFF

D: TRBD1
V: TRBV3-1/TRBV3-2
J: TRBJ2-1
size: NA
DNA: TGTGCCAGCAGCGCCCGGGACAGGGGATACAATGAGCAGTTCTTC
CDR3: CASSARDRGYNEQFF

D: TRBD1
V: TRBV12-5
J: TRBJ1-1
size: NA
DNA: TGTGCTAGTGGTTTGGGGACAGGGGGGAACACTGAAGCTTTCTTT
CDR3: CASGLGTGGNTEAFF

D: NA
V: TRBV28
J: TRBJ1-5
size: once
DNA: TGTGCCAGTCGTGGGGGGGGCGGATTTAATCAGCCCCAGCATTTT
CDR3: CASRGGGGFNQPQHF